A selection of T cell receptor beta chains follows, all from one sample in a study of blood T cell repertoires in COVID-19. Libraries were prepared by immunoSEQ multiplex PCR; TCRdb keeps only in-frame clonotypes and omits some of them. The sample has 200,000 to 250,000 clones, around 91% seen once. Sequenced: PBMCs or T cells enriched from blood (not recorded which). The receptors were sampled from a man aged 30 to 39 who had been exposed to COVID-19. The CDR3 runs from the conserved cysteine through the conserved F or W. The D gene is left open where the match is weak. For some rows the clone size is stated as once, few or many, or as a class when expanded; others skip it.

CDR3nt	CDR3aa	d_gene	abundance	v_gene	j_gene
TGCGCCAGCAAAGGGACAGGGAGAAACACCATATATTTT	CASKGTGRNTIYF	TRBD1	NA	TRBV5-1	TRBJ1-3
TGTGCCAGCAGCTTAGCTCTGGCAGGCAATCAGCCCCAGCATTTT	CASSLALAGNQPQHF	NA	NA	TRBV7-2	TRBJ1-5
TGTGCCAGCACCCCGGGGGGGACTGAGACCCAGTACTTC	CASTPGGTETQYF	TRBD2	NA	TRBV7-9	TRBJ2-5
TGTGCCAGCAGCCCGAGGGGGGGCGGAGGGGCAGATACGCAGTATTTT	CASSPRGGGGADTQYF	NA	NA	TRBV11-2	TRBJ2-3
TGTGCCAGCAGCTCGACCCGGGACACTGAAGCTTTCTTT	CASSSTRDTEAFF	NA	once	TRBV7-8	TRBJ1-1
TGTGCCAGCAGCAAACAGGGCAGGAAGGAGACCCAGTACTTC	CASSKQGRKETQYF	NA	once	TRBV21-1	TRBJ2-5
TGTGCCAGCAGTTACATGTGGGCAGGGGTAACTGAAGCTTTCTTT	CASSYMWAGVTEAFF	NA	NA	TRBV6-5	TRBJ1-1
TGTGCCATATTTCTATGGGCCCTCGGGACCCAGTACTTC	CAIFLWALGTQYF	NA	NA	TRBV12-3/TRBV12-4	TRBJ2-5
TGTGCCAGCAGCTCCCCCTTCTCAGGGACCCAGTACTTC	CASSSPFSGTQYF	NA	NA	TRBV7-6	TRBJ2-5
TGTGCCAGTAGTCTTACTAGCGGGGGGCGTGTCGGGGCCAACGTCCTGACTTTC	CASSLTSGGRVGANVLTF	TRBD2	NA	TRBV19	TRBJ2-6
TGTGCCAGCAGCTTGACATGGCCGAACACTGAAGCTTTCTTT	CASSLTWPNTEAFF	NA	NA	TRBV5-6	TRBJ1-1
TGTGCCAGCAGCCAAGACGGCGGGACCTACAATGAGCAGTTCTTC	CASSQDGGTYNEQFF	NA	NA	TRBV3-1/TRBV3-2	TRBJ2-1
TGTGCCAGCAGTTTTGTGGCTGGAGATACGCAGTATTTT	CASSFVAGDTQYF	NA	NA	TRBV12-3/TRBV12-4	TRBJ2-3
TGCAGCGTTGAATCACGGGCGGGCACCGGGGAGCTGTTTTTT	CSVESRAGTGELFF	NA	NA	TRBV29-1	TRBJ2-2
TGTGCCAGCAGGGAGCGAGGAGGACCCTACGAGCAGTACTTC	CASRERGGPYEQYF	NA	NA	TRBV6-5	TRBJ2-7
TGTGCCTGGGCTCGCCTAGCGAACACCGGGGAGCTGTTTTTT	CAWARLANTGELFF	NA	few	TRBV30	TRBJ2-2
TGTGCCATCAGTGAGTCGGGTTGGGGGGAAAGAAGGGGCAATGAGCAGTTCTTC	CAISESGWGERRGNEQFF	NA	NA	TRBV10-3	TRBJ2-1
TGTGCCAGCAGGGAACAGGTTTCTGCCTACGAGCAGTACTTC	CASREQVSAYEQYF	NA	NA	TRBV2	TRBJ2-7
TGTGCCAGCAGTGAGTTCGGTGAGCAGTTCTTC	CASSEFGEQFF	NA	once	TRBV6-4	TRBJ2-1
TGTGCCAGCAGTTACGGGGCTCGCGGAAACACCATATATTTT	CASSYGARGNTIYF	NA	NA	TRBV6-5	TRBJ1-3
TGTGCCAGCAGATTACAGTTCGATGAGCAGTTCTTC	CASRLQFDEQFF	NA	once	TRBV6-5	TRBJ2-1
TGTGCCAGCAGCCGAACGGAGGGGGGGTATGGCTACACCTTC	CASSRTEGGYGYTF	NA	NA	TRBV3-1/TRBV3-2	TRBJ1-2
TGTGCCAGCAGTAAGGACAGTCAAGAGACCCAGTACTTC	CASSKDSQETQYF	NA	NA	TRBV2	TRBJ2-5
TGCAGCGCACGAGGGGGCTCTGGGGCCAACGTCCTGACTTTC	CSARGGSGANVLTF	NA	NA	TRBV29-1	TRBJ2-6
TGTGCCAGCAGCTATACTAGGTTGAGTGAGCAGTTCTTC	CASSYTRLSEQFF	NA	NA	TRBV12-3/TRBV12-4	TRBJ2-1
TGTGCCAGCAGTTACATGCGGGGATCAATCCAAGAGACCCAGTACTTC	CASSYMRGSIQETQYF	NA	once	TRBV6-5	TRBJ2-5
TGTGCCACTAGTGCCGTAGGCGGGGGGGCGGGGGAGACCCAGTACTTC	CATSAVGGGAGETQYF	TRBD2	NA	TRBV3-1/TRBV3-2	TRBJ2-5
TGTGCCAGCAGTCTGGCCGGGGGGCGTAATGAAAAACTGTTTTTT	CASSLAGGRNEKLFF	NA	once	TRBV2	TRBJ1-4
TGTGCCAGCACATACCTCCGGGAGCGTGAAAAACTGTTTTTT	CASTYLREREKLFF	NA	NA	TRBV7-2	TRBJ1-4
TGCGCCAGCTACCTTGGGTCGAGGGCTCTGTCCTACAATGAGCAGTTCTTC	CASYLGSRALSYNEQFF	NA	NA	TRBV5-1	TRBJ2-1
TGTGCCAGTAGTGACCTGGGACAGAGACCCTACTATGGCTACACCTTC	CASSDLGQRPYYGYTF	TRBD1	NA	TRBV19	TRBJ1-2
TGTGCCAGCAGTGAACTAGCGGGGGGAAACTACGAGCAGTACTTC	CASSELAGGNYEQYF	TRBD2	NA	TRBV6-1	TRBJ2-7